Sequencing of this TCR beta chain was carried out in a study of shared clonotypes between healthy human individuals (dated by TCRdb to 2020 to 2022). About the investigation overall: The cohort comprised a couple of women and three men aged 18 to 49 years. To estimate repertoire size and how much clonotypes are shared between individuals, the study performed deep sequencing of blood TCR repertoires from a few healthy adults. To increase sequencing depth and limit assay-specific biases, different laboratories used diverse techniques to prepare libraries and sequence TCR repertoires. Per donor, leukapheresis produced somewhere between about 0.9 and 9.5 billion PBMCs.

The donors were healthy, HIV-negative adults with no recently reported acute infections or vaccinations. Every donor was a Caucasian adult living in Nashville, Tennessee, USA. In the unsorted samples, 85 million to 100 million PBMCs were counted, and genomic DNA was extracted using the QIAamp DNA Blood Mini kit. Blood was obtained by leukapheresis, after which PBMCs were separated by Ficoll-Histopaque density gradient centrifugation and cryopreserved in liquid nitrogen vapor phase. Findings and caveats that apply to the study as a whole: Pairwise subsampling led to the expectation that sequencing depth would affect the degree of clonotype sharing among donors. Because the study included a small number of donors, the genetic and exposure-history diversity represented was limited. Sampling was restricted to blood, and TCR repertoires in tissues likely differ from the TCR repertoires found in blood.

Using the deep immunoSEQ assay, multiplex PCR amplified TCR CDR3 regions from genomic DNA. For each cell subset, the extracted genomic DNA was distributed evenly across all wells of several immunoSEQ 96-well plates, and each plate served as one replicate. For unsorted PBMC, roughly 0.3 ug of genomic DNA, equivalent to around 30,000 T cell genomes, went into each replicate PCR. Genomic DNA from unsorted PBMC was sequenced over ten immunoSEQ deep assay plates. Purified libraries were measured with a Qubit 3.0 fluorometer, size-checked on a Bioanalyzer 2100, and measured again with the KAPA Library Quantification kit. A separate single-read 150-cycle Illumina NextSeq 550 flow cell was used to sequence each immunoSEQ 96-well plate. Processing in the source paper ran as follows. Because the immunoSEQ output included only junctional sequences and no quality scores, the filtering could not be the same as the filtering used for full-length reads. Sequences were annotated with PyIR, a Python wrapper for IgBLAST v1.9, and V/J genes and CDR3 were assigned using IMGT germline references. Reads with weak V/J assignments (E-value above 1e-6), missing CDR3, stop codons, out-of-frame junctions, or ambiguous translated residues were removed. V3J clonotypes were defined as sequences sharing the same inferred V gene, J gene, and CDR3 amino acid sequence. Percentage overlap between repertoires was calculated by dividing the number of shared unique clonotypes by the size of the smaller repertoire. Three approaches were used to assess repertoire richness: RTK rarefaction, the Chao1 estimator, and Recon v2.1 estimates of unobserved clonotypes. Entries here come from immuneACCESS through TCRdb and include only in-frame sequences with V and J called. Some clones fail to appear in such tables; in the studies checked, an unresolved V gene covers under half of the shortfall, and the cause of the remainder is unknown. V, J and clone size are taken as reported in that table, and D and trimming were inferred from the DNA itself. The sample table holds 470,000 or so clones, of which about 78% were seen once. The ten largest account for around 13% of the sample.

Comments on this clone: Its cognate antigen has yet to be identified. No base quality values were provided; no much bigger clone lies one nucleotide off.

The receptor's source is a middle-aged woman in good health. Some clones in this sample may be carry-over from other donors' samples. Sequences were obtained from PBMCs.

The CDR3 amino acid sequence is: CASSMGQGRVVQPQHF. The nucleotide sequence is TGTGCCAGTAGTATGGGACAGGGGAGGGTGGTTCAGCCCCAGCATTTT. The chain is encoded by TRBV19 joined to TRBJ1-5; 10 bases in the junction line up with TRBD1. From the germline V gene (reference sequence), CDR1 is LNHDA and CDR2 is SQIVND. Measured from the cysteine to the phenylalanine, the CDR3 is 16 residues long. CDR3 DNA only is kept here, 48 bases in frame from base 1. V loses 3 bases at its end and J loses 6 bases; junction bases beyond the gene matches: 8.